Detailed here is one T cell receptor beta chain. Its antigen is undetermined. The sample comes from a study of CD8 T cells in Susac syndrome. Regarding the study as a whole: It was acknowledged in the study that its TCR sequencing and HLA analysis involved a relatively small number of individuals.

An amount of RNA that ranged from roughly 0.5 to 1 ug was reverse transcribed with random hexamers. Amplification of TCR beta CDR3 spanned 54 Vbeta and 13 Jbeta via immunoSEQ multiplex PCR. TCRdb redid the calling of the immunoSEQ multiplex PCR reads with MiXCR, one entry per CDR3 protein. The sample contains about 250,000 distinct CDR3 sequences, about 94% of which appear only once. Germline V lookup: CDR1 MGHRA, CDR2 YSYEKL. The CDR3 is 15 amino acids. V dropped 5 bases and J dropped 0 bases, with 11 bases sitting between them. Sample: CD4+ T cells from PBMCs. The rearrangement links TRBV4-1 to TRBJ1-3; D uncertain. The receptor's source is a human donor with multiple sclerosis. This CDR3 is CASSIDVSSGNTIYF. CDR3 DNA sequence: TGCGCCAGCAGCATCGACGTAAGCTCTGGAAACACCATATATTTT.